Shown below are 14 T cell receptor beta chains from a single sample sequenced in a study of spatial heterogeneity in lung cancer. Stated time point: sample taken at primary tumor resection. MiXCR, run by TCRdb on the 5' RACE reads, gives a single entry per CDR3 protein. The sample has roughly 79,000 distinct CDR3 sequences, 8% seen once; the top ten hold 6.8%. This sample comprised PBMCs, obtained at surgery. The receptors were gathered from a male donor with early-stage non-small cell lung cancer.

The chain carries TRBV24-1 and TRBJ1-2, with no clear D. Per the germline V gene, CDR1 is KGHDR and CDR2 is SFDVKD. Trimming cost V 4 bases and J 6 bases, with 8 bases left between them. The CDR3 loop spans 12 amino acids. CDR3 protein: CATSDMWDGYTF. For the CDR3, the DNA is TGTGCCACCAGTGACATGTGGGATGGCTACACCTTC.

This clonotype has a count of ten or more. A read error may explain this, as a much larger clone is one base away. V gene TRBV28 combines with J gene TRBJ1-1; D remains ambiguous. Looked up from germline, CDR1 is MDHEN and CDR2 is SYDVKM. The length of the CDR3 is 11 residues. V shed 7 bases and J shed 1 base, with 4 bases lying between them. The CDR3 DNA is TGTGCCAGCAAGGGGAACACTGAAGCTTTCTTT. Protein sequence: CASKGNTEAFF.

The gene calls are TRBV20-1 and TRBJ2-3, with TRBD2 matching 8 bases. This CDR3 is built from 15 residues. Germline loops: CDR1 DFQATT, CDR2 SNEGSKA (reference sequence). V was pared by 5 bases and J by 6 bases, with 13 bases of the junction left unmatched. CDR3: CSALLTGGPSDTQYF. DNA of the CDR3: TGCAGTGCTCTCTTAACGGGAGGGCCTTCGGATACGCAGTATTTT.

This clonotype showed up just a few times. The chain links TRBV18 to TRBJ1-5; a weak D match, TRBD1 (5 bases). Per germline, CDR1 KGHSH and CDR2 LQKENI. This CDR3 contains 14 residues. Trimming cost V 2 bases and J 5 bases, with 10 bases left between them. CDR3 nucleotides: TGTGCCAGCTCACCAACGGGACCCGATCAGCCCCAGCATTTT. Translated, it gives CASSPTGPDQPQHF.

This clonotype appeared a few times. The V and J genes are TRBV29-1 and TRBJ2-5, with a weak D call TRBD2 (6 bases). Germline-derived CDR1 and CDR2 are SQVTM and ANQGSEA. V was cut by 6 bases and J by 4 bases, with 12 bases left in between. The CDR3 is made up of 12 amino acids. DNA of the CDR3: TGCAGCGTGGGGACTGGGACAGAGACCCAGTACTTC. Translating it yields CSVGTGTETQYF.

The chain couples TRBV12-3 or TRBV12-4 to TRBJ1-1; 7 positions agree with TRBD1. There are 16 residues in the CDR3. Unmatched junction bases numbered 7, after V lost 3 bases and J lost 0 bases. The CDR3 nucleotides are TGTGCCAGCAGTTTGGGGTTAGGGACAGTGAACACTGAAGCTTTCTTT. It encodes CASSLGLGTVNTEAFF.

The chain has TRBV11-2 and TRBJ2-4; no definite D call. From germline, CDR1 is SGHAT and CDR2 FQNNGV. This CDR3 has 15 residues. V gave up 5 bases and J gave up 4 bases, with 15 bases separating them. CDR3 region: CASSPSRGPKNIQYF. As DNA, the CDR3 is TGTGCCAGCAGCCCATCGCGCGGCCCGAAAAACATTCAGTACTTC.

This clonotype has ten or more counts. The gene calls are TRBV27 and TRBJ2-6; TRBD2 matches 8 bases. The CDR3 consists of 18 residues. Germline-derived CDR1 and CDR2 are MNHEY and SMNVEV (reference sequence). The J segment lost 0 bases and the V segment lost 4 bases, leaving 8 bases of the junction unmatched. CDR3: CASSSQLAVSSGANVLTF. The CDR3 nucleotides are TGTGCCAGCAGTTCCCAACTAGCGGTTAGCTCTGGGGCCAACGTCCTGACTTTC.

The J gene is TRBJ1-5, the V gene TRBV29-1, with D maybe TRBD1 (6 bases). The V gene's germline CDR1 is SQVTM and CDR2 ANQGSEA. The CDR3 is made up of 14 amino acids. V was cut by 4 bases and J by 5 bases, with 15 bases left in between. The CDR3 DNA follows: TGCAGCGTTGGAACACAGGGAGGAGATCAGCCCCAGCATTTT. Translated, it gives CSVGTQGGDQPQHF. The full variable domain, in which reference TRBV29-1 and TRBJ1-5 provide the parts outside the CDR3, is SAVISQKPSRDICQRGTSLTIQCQVDSQVTMMFWYRQQPGQSLTLIATANQGSEATYESGFVIDKFPISRPNLTFSTLTVSNMSPEDSSIYLCSVGTQGGDQPQHFGDGTRLSIL.

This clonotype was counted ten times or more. CDR3 DNA: TGTGCCAGCAGCTTCTCCCCCAAGCCCGACAATGAGCAGTTCTTC. Translation gives CASSFSPKPDNEQFF. This sequence joins TRBV5-6 and TRBJ2-1; D remains unclear. Trimming stripped 2 bases from V and 5 bases from J, with 14 bases between. CDR1 and CDR2 from the germline V gene are SGHDT and YYEEEE. This CDR3 has 15 residues.

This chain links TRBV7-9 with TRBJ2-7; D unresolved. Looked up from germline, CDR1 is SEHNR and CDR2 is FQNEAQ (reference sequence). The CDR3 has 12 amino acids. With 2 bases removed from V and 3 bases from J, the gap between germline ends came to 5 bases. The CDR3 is CASSLFNYEQYF. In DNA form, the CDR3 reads TGTGCCAGCAGCTTATTCAACTACGAGCAGTACTTC.

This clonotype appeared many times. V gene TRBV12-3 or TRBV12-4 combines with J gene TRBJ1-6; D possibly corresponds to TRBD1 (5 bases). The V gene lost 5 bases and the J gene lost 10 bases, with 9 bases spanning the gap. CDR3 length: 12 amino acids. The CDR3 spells CASSPGISPLHF. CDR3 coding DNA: TGTGCCAGCAGTCCAGGGATATCACCCCTCCACTTT.

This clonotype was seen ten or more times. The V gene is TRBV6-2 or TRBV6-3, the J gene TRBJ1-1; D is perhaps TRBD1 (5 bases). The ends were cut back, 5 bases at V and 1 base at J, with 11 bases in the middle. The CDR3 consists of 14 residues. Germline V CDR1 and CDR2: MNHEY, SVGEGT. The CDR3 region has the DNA TGTGCCAGCAGTAGCGCAGGGACGAACACTGAAGCTTTCTTT. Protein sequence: CASSSAGTNTEAFF.

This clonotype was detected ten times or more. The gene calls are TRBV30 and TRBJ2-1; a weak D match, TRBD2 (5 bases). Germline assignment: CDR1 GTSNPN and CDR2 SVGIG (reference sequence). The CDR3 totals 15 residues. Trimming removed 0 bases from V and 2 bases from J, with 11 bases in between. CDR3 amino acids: CAWSVRGSPYNEQFF. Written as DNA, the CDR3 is TGTGCCTGGAGTGTACGAGGGAGTCCCTACAATGAGCAGTTCTTC.